Following are 12 T cell receptor beta chains from one sample sequenced in a study of blood T cell repertoires in COVID-19 (dated by TCRdb to the early 2020s). The method was the immunoSEQ multiplex PCR assay. Imported from immuneACCESS, the table was reduced by TCRdb to in-frame sequences with V and J called. These copies leave out some clones; in studies compared against another copy, an unresolved V gene accounts for under half, and the cause of the remainder is not known. Here the sample has 150,000 to 200,000 clones; 90% occur a single time. In total, the top ten clones hold 0.53% of the sample. The sequencing sample was made of peripheral blood. Receptors originate from a man between 45 and 60 years old with acute or convalescent COVID-19.

The genes are TRBV27 and TRBJ2-7, with TRBD2 matching over 7 bases. The V gene end was trimmed by 3 bases and the J gene end by 4 bases; junction bases not matched to a gene: 6. The CDR3 sequence is 14 residues long. CDR1 MNHEY and CDR2 SMNVEV come from the germline V gene (reference sequence). This CDR3 is CASSLAGAAYEQYF. The CDR3 DNA follows: TGTGCCAGCAGTTTGGCGGGAGCGGCTTACGAGCAGTACTTC.

The chain uses TRBV19 and TRBJ1-1, with D uncertain. V gave up 3 bases and J gave up 2 bases, with 7 bases separating them. The CDR3 length is 13 residues. Germline V gene sequence: CDR1 LNHDA, CDR2 SQIVND (reference sequence). The CDR3 protein is CASSIPQNTEAFF. The DNA of the CDR3 is TGTGCCAGTAGTATTCCACAAAACACTGAAGCTTTCTTT.

The chain carries TRBV9 and TRBJ1-2; TRBD1 is a possible D gene (5 bases). V shed 3 bases and J shed 7 bases, with 13 bases lying between them. The CDR3 has 13 amino acids. CDR1 is SGDLS, CDR2 YYNGEE, per germline. The CDR3 loop is CASSGAGVGGYTF. CDR3 DNA sequence: TGTGCCAGCAGCGGGGCGGGGGTTGGTGGCTACACCTTC.

J is TRBJ2-1 and V is TRBV27; 8 bases align to TRBD1. Germline V gives CDR1 MNHEY, CDR2 SMNVEV (reference sequence). The CDR3 loop spans 18 amino acids. V gave up 5 bases and J gave up 1 base; unmatched junction bases: 13. The CDR3 DNA follows: TGTGCCAGCAGTCGACAGGGGTCAATACGCGCGTCCTACAATGAGCAGTTCTTC. This gives the protein CASSRQGSIRASYNEQFF.

V gene TRBV5-1 combines with J gene TRBJ1-1; TRBD1 is a possible D gene (5 bases). Germline V gives CDR1 SGHRS, CDR2 YFSETQ. The CDR3 is 18 amino acids. V lost 3 bases and J lost 2, with 23 bases in between. The CDR3 spells CASSSGWPGTNYNTEAFF. In nucleotides, the CDR3 is TGCGCCAGCAGCTCCGGGTGGCCAGGGACTAATTACAACACTGAAGCTTTCTTT.

The genes are TRBV6-5 and TRBJ1-2; tentative D call: TRBD1 (5 bases). Germline-derived CDR1 and CDR2 are MNHEY and SVGAGI. This CDR3 has 13 amino acids. Trimming stripped 4 bases from V and 3 bases from J, with 9 bases between. The CDR3 here is CASSSKGYYGYTF. CDR3 nucleotides: TGTGCCAGCAGTTCTAAGGGGTACTATGGCTACACCTTC.

In nucleotides, the CDR3 is TGCGCCAGCAGCTTCGGAGTAGCGGGAGTCACCTACAATGAGCAGTTCTTC. This encodes CASSFGVAGVTYNEQFF. V gene TRBV5-1 combines with J gene TRBJ2-1; 9 positions match TRBD2. Trimming took 2 bases from V and 2 from J; bases not matched to a gene: 8. Germline CDR1 SGHRS, CDR2 YFSETQ. CDR3 length equals 17 residues.

The genes are TRBV9 and TRBJ1-5; D unresolved. V gave up 4 bases and J gave up 4 bases, with 15 bases separating them. In germline, CDR1 is SGDLS, CDR2 YYNGEE. The CDR3 is 15 amino acids. The CDR3 is CASSPSATENQPQHF. The CDR3 DNA reads TGTGCCAGCAGCCCATCAGCAACAGAGAATCAGCCCCAGCATTTT.

The chain recombines TRBV18 with TRBJ2-2, with a tentative D call TRBD2 (6 bases). The CDR3 is 15 amino acids. Germline V CDR1 and CDR2: KGHSH, LQKENI. The V end lost 4 bases, the J end lost 2 bases, and 11 bases lay between the germline ends. CDR3 sequence: CASSLWTTNTGELFF. CDR3 DNA sequence: TGTGCCAGCTCACTATGGACTACTAACACCGGGGAGCTGTTTTTT.

The CDR3 sequence is CASSYGQGREKLFF. CDR3 sequence (DNA): TGTGCCAGCAGCTACGGACAGGGACGGGAAAAACTGTTTTTT. The chain has TRBV7-2 and TRBJ1-4; TRBD1 agrees at 8 bases. Per germline, CDR1 SGHTA and CDR2 FQGNSA. CDR3 size: 14 residues. V gave up 4 bases and J gave up 8 bases; unmatched junction bases: 6.

Here the CDR3 reads CASSLGRSSGDTQYF. The CDR3 nucleotides are TGTGCCAGCAGTTTGGGCAGGTCCAGCGGAGATACGCAGTATTTT. V is TRBV27 and J is TRBJ2-3, with a weak D call TRBD2 (5 bases). The V gene lost 3 bases and the J gene lost 5 bases, with 15 bases spanning the gap. The CDR3 is 15 residues long. Germline values: CDR1 MNHEY, CDR2 SMNVEV (reference sequence).

The genes are TRBV7-9 and TRBJ2-7; D unclear. The CDR3 extends over 13 amino acids. V lost 1 base, J lost 5 bases, and 9 bases lay in between. In germline, CDR1 is SEHNR, CDR2 FQNEAQ (reference sequence). The CDR3 protein is CASSLGPEDEQYF. The DNA of the CDR3 is TGTGCCAGCAGCTTAGGACCTGAGGACGAGCAGTACTTC.